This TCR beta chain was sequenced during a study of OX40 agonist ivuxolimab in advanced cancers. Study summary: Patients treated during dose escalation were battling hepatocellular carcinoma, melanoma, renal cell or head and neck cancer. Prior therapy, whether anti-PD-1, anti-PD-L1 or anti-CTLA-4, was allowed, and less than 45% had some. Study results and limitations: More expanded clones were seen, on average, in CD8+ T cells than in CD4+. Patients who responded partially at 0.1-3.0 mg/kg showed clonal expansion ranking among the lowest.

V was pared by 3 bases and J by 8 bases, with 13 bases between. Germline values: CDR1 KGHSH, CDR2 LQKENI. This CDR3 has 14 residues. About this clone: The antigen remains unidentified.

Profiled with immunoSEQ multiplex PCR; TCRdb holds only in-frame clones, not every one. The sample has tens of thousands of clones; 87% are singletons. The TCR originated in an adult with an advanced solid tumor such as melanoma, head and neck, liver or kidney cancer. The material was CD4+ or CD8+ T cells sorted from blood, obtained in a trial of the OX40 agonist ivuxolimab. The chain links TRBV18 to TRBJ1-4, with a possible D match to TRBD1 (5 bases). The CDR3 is CASSPPQGAEKLFF. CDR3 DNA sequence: TGTGCCAGCTCACCCCCGCAGGGTGCGGAAAAACTGTTTTTT.